The rows below give T cell receptor beta chains drawn from one sample of a study of shared clonotypes between healthy human individuals. Assay: immunoSEQ multiplex PCR; the TCRdb copy retains only in-frame clones and omits some. The sample contains over a million clones, roughly 96% of which appear only once. Input material: naive CD4+ T cells sorted from blood. Receptors were obtained from a man between 25 and 39 years old in good health. Each CDR3 is given with its conserved first and last residue. D genes are given only for firm matches. Size is omitted from some rows. Given values are once, few, many or a class for expanded clones.

j_call: TRBJ2-3; d_call: NA; v_call: TRBV5-8; clone_size: NA; cdr3_nt: TGTGCCAGCAGCTTGGCCGACGGGAGTCAGATAGATACGCAGTATTTT; cdr3_aa: CASSLADGSQIDTQYF
j_call: TRBJ2-1; d_call: NA; v_call: TRBV7-9; clone_size: NA; cdr3_nt: TGTGCCAGCAGCGCAGGGGAGCAGTTCTTC; cdr3_aa: CASSAGEQFF
j_call: TRBJ2-1; d_call: NA; v_call: TRBV29-1; clone_size: NA; cdr3_nt: TGCAGCGTTGTAGGTAACGGTTTCTCCTACAATGAGCAGTTCTTC; cdr3_aa: CSVVGNGFSYNEQFF
j_call: TRBJ2-7; d_call: NA; v_call: TRBV19; clone_size: once; cdr3_nt: TGTGCCAGTAGCTCCGGGACTTACTCCTACGAGCAGTACTTC; cdr3_aa: CASSSGTYSYEQYF
j_call: TRBJ2-7; d_call: NA; v_call: TRBV5-1; clone_size: NA; cdr3_nt: TGCGCCAGCAGCTTGGATGCTATCCAGTCCGAGCAGTACTTC; cdr3_aa: CASSLDAIQSEQYF
j_call: TRBJ2-1; d_call: NA; v_call: TRBV19; clone_size: NA; cdr3_nt: TGTGCCACCACATGGGACTCTCGGGGCGATGAGCAGTTCTTC; cdr3_aa: CATTWDSRGDEQFF
j_call: TRBJ2-3; d_call: NA; v_call: TRBV29-1; clone_size: NA; cdr3_nt: TGCAGCGTTGATCCGGTCCTCACAGATACGCAGTATTTT; cdr3_aa: CSVDPVLTDTQYF
j_call: TRBJ2-7; d_call: NA; v_call: TRBV5-4; clone_size: NA; cdr3_nt: TGTGCCAGCAGCATTGGAAAGGACAGCTTGGTGTACGAGCAGTACTTC; cdr3_aa: CASSIGKDSLVYEQYF
j_call: TRBJ2-3; d_call: NA; v_call: TRBV4-3; clone_size: NA; cdr3_nt: TGCGCCAGCAGCCAGGGATTATCCACCGATACGCAGTATTTT; cdr3_aa: CASSQGLSTDTQYF
j_call: TRBJ1-4; d_call: NA; v_call: TRBV5-1; clone_size: NA; cdr3_nt: TGCGCCAGCGGCCGGGACACAGAAAAACTGTTTTTT; cdr3_aa: CASGRDTEKLFF
j_call: TRBJ2-3; d_call: NA; v_call: TRBV11-2; clone_size: NA; cdr3_nt: TGTGCCAGCAGCCAAGCGGGACAGGCGATACCTATTAGCACAGATACGCAGTATTTT; cdr3_aa: CASSQAGQAIPISTDTQYF
j_call: TRBJ2-7; d_call: NA; v_call: TRBV30; clone_size: NA; cdr3_nt: TGTGCCTTCCGGGACACCTACGAGCAGTACTTC; cdr3_aa: CAFRDTYEQYF
j_call: TRBJ1-5; d_call: NA; v_call: TRBV5-1; clone_size: NA; cdr3_nt: TGCGCCAGCAGCTTGGACTGGGGTAGGCAGCCCCAGCATTTT; cdr3_aa: CASSLDWGRQPQHF
j_call: TRBJ2-7; d_call: TRBD1; v_call: TRBV10-1; clone_size: NA; cdr3_nt: TGCGCCAGCAGTGAGTTACTGGGACAGGGGTACGAGCAGTACTTC; cdr3_aa: CASSELLGQGYEQYF
j_call: TRBJ1-2; d_call: NA; v_call: TRBV4-1; clone_size: NA; cdr3_nt: TGCGCCAGCAGCCAAGGAACGGTGGGGAACTATGGCTACACCTTC; cdr3_aa: CASSQGTVGNYGYTF
j_call: TRBJ1-4; d_call: TRBD1; v_call: TRBV5-1; clone_size: NA; cdr3_nt: TGCGCCAGCAGCTTGAGGGGGACAGGGAGAAATGAAAAACTGTTTTTT; cdr3_aa: CASSLRGTGRNEKLFF
j_call: TRBJ2-7; d_call: NA; v_call: TRBV19; clone_size: NA; cdr3_nt: TGTGCCAGTAGTATAAAGTGGCACGAGCAGTACTTC; cdr3_aa: CASSIKWHEQYF
j_call: TRBJ2-3; d_call: TRBD2; v_call: TRBV9; clone_size: NA; cdr3_nt: TGTGCCAGCAGCGCCTACCTTAGCGGGAGTCTTCCAGATACGCAGTATTTT; cdr3_aa: CASSAYLSGSLPDTQYF
j_call: TRBJ2-7; d_call: TRBD2; v_call: TRBV7-6; clone_size: once; cdr3_nt: TGTGCCAGCAGCTTAGCGGGGGGACTAGCGGGAGTTTACGAGCAGTACTTC; cdr3_aa: CASSLAGGLAGVYEQYF
j_call: TRBJ2-1; d_call: TRBD1; v_call: TRBV28; clone_size: NA; cdr3_nt: TGTGCCAGCACGACGACAGGGTTCGTCAATGAGCAGTTCTTC; cdr3_aa: CASTTTGFVNEQFF
j_call: TRBJ2-1; d_call: TRBD1; v_call: TRBV6-5; clone_size: NA; cdr3_nt: TGTGCCAGCAGGGGACTCGGACAGGGGATTGGCGAGCAGTTCTTC; cdr3_aa: CASRGLGQGIGEQFF
j_call: TRBJ1-2; d_call: NA; v_call: TRBV28; clone_size: NA; cdr3_nt: TGTGCCAGCAGATCAGGAGGGCAGGGTGATGGCTACACCTTC; cdr3_aa: CASRSGGQGDGYTF
j_call: TRBJ2-1; d_call: TRBD2; v_call: TRBV19; clone_size: NA; cdr3_nt: TGTGCCAGTAGAGCCGGACTAGCGGGAGAGAATGAGCAGTTCTTC; cdr3_aa: CASRAGLAGENEQFF
j_call: TRBJ2-6; d_call: NA; v_call: TRBV9; clone_size: NA; cdr3_nt: TGTGCCAGCAGCTCCCCCCCGAGCTCTGGGGCCAACGTCCTGACTTTC; cdr3_aa: CASSSPPSSGANVLTF
j_call: TRBJ2-7; d_call: TRBD2; v_call: TRBV4-1; clone_size: once; cdr3_nt: TGCGCCAGCAGCCAAGATAGCGGGGGTAAAGCCTACGAGCAGTACTTC; cdr3_aa: CASSQDSGGKAYEQYF
j_call: TRBJ2-2; d_call: TRBD1; v_call: TRBV14; clone_size: NA; cdr3_nt: TGTGCCAGCAGCCGTTCCGGGACAGGGCTCACCGGGGAGCTGTTTTTT; cdr3_aa: CASSRSGTGLTGELFF
j_call: TRBJ1-5; d_call: TRBD1; v_call: TRBV19; clone_size: NA; cdr3_nt: TGTGCCAGTAGTGCCCAGTGGGACAGGGTTCAGCCCCAGCATTTT; cdr3_aa: CASSAQWDRVQPQHF
j_call: TRBJ2-7; d_call: NA; v_call: TRBV18; clone_size: NA; cdr3_nt: TGTGCCAGCTCACCATTAAAGGGCTTACGCCACGAGCAGTACTTC; cdr3_aa: CASSPLKGLRHEQYF
j_call: TRBJ2-6; d_call: NA; v_call: TRBV5-1; clone_size: NA; cdr3_nt: TGCGCCAGCAGCCCTGACAGTTTCGGGGCCAACGTCCTGACTTTC; cdr3_aa: CASSPDSFGANVLTF
j_call: TRBJ1-4; d_call: NA; v_call: TRBV28; clone_size: NA; cdr3_nt: TGTGCCAGCAGTTCCTATAATGAAAAACTGTTTTTT; cdr3_aa: CASSSYNEKLFF
j_call: TRBJ1-2; d_call: NA; v_call: TRBV15; clone_size: NA; cdr3_nt: TGTGCCACCAGCAGAGATACAGATAGTGGCTACACCTTC; cdr3_aa: CATSRDTDSGYTF
j_call: TRBJ2-1; d_call: NA; v_call: TRBV28; clone_size: NA; cdr3_nt: TGTGCCAGCAGCTTTCAGGGGCGGGAGAGAACAAGCTGGGCGTGGAATGAGCAGTTCTTC; cdr3_aa: CASSFQGRERTSWAWNEQFF
j_call: TRBJ1-3; d_call: NA; v_call: TRBV19; clone_size: NA; cdr3_nt: TGTGCCAGTAGCCTCGGAACGGGAAACACCATATATTTT; cdr3_aa: CASSLGTGNTIYF
j_call: TRBJ2-5; d_call: NA; v_call: TRBV28; clone_size: NA; cdr3_nt: TGTGCCAGCAGTTTCCCTTATCTCGGGGAACAAGAGACCCAGTACTTC; cdr3_aa: CASSFPYLGEQETQYF
j_call: TRBJ2-7; d_call: NA; v_call: TRBV7-2; clone_size: NA; cdr3_nt: TGTGCCAGCAGCTTAGACGTGCGTCAGAGTACCTTCTACGAGCAGTACTTC; cdr3_aa: CASSLDVRQSTFYEQYF
j_call: TRBJ2-3; d_call: NA; v_call: TRBV6-5; clone_size: NA; cdr3_nt: TGTGCCAGCAGTTCAAAGTCCGCCAGCAAGTCAGATACGCAGTATTTT; cdr3_aa: CASSSKSASKSDTQYF
j_call: TRBJ2-7; d_call: NA; v_call: TRBV28; clone_size: NA; cdr3_nt: TGTGCCAGCAGTTCAGGGGTGGTTGGGCAGTACTTC; cdr3_aa: CASSSGVVGQYF
j_call: TRBJ2-1; d_call: TRBD2; v_call: TRBV5-1; clone_size: NA; cdr3_nt: TGCGCCAGCAGACCCGGGACTAGCTCCTACAATGAGCAGTTCTTC; cdr3_aa: CASRPGTSSYNEQFF
j_call: TRBJ1-5; d_call: NA; v_call: TRBV18; clone_size: NA; cdr3_nt: TGTGCCAGCTCACCACGGGTTGGAGGGGCCGTTAGCAATCAGCCCCAGCATTTT; cdr3_aa: CASSPRVGGAVSNQPQHF
j_call: TRBJ1-3; d_call: TRBD1; v_call: TRBV5-8; clone_size: NA; cdr3_nt: TGTGCCAGCAGCCGAGGGGACAGCTCTGGAAACACCATATATTTT; cdr3_aa: CASSRGDSSGNTIYF
j_call: TRBJ2-7; d_call: TRBD1; v_call: TRBV2; clone_size: once; cdr3_nt: TGTGCCAGCAGCCACGGACAGGCCAAATACGAGCAGTACTTC; cdr3_aa: CASSHGQAKYEQYF
j_call: TRBJ1-2; d_call: NA; v_call: TRBV7-2; clone_size: NA; cdr3_nt: TGTGCCACCTCACAGAAAAACTATGGCTACACCTTC; cdr3_aa: CATSQKNYGYTF
j_call: TRBJ2-1; d_call: TRBD2; v_call: TRBV5-1; clone_size: NA; cdr3_nt: TGCGCCAGCAGCTTGGCCGTTCTAGCGGGAGGGCCGAAGGGGAATGAGCAGTTCTTC; cdr3_aa: CASSLAVLAGGPKGNEQFF
j_call: TRBJ2-3; d_call: NA; v_call: TRBV25-1; clone_size: NA; cdr3_nt: TGTGCCAGCAGTGAAGGGTGGGGGGAACGCACAGATACGCAGTATTTT; cdr3_aa: CASSEGWGERTDTQYF
j_call: TRBJ2-5; d_call: NA; v_call: TRBV10-2; clone_size: once; cdr3_nt: TGCGCCAGCAGTGTGGGCAGGCCACAAGAGACCCAGTACTTC; cdr3_aa: CASSVGRPQETQYF
j_call: TRBJ2-5; d_call: TRBD1; v_call: TRBV25-1; clone_size: once; cdr3_nt: TGTGCCAGCAGTGAACCCCGGGACAGACCAGAGACCCAGTACTTC; cdr3_aa: CASSEPRDRPETQYF
j_call: TRBJ2-7; d_call: NA; v_call: TRBV5-1; clone_size: few; cdr3_nt: TGCGCCAGCAGCTTGGAGGCCGAGCAGTACTTC; cdr3_aa: CASSLEAEQYF
j_call: TRBJ2-5; d_call: TRBD1; v_call: TRBV7-9; clone_size: NA; cdr3_nt: TGTGCCAGCAGCCCAGGGACAGGGGGATTTGAGACCCAGTACTTC; cdr3_aa: CASSPGTGGFETQYF
j_call: TRBJ2-4; d_call: NA; v_call: TRBV18; clone_size: NA; cdr3_nt: TGTGCCAGCTCTCACTATACAGGTCAGGCCAAAAACATTCAGTACTTC; cdr3_aa: CASSHYTGQAKNIQYF
j_call: TRBJ1-5; d_call: NA; v_call: TRBV30; clone_size: once; cdr3_nt: TGTGCCTGGAGTGTACAGGGATTACCCCGGGATGGTCAGCCCCAGCATTTT; cdr3_aa: CAWSVQGLPRDGQPQHF
j_call: TRBJ2-7; d_call: NA; v_call: TRBV14; clone_size: NA; cdr3_nt: TGTGCCAGCAGCCCAGGGTGGGGGGGCGTCGAGCAGTACTTC; cdr3_aa: CASSPGWGGVEQYF
j_call: TRBJ2-7; d_call: NA; v_call: TRBV6-5; clone_size: once; cdr3_nt: TGTGCCAGCAGTTACTCGGGGGCCGGGGGTTCCTACGAGCAGTACTTC; cdr3_aa: CASSYSGAGGSYEQYF
j_call: TRBJ2-7; d_call: NA; v_call: TRBV4-3; clone_size: NA; cdr3_nt: TGCGCCAGCAGCCAAGTCTTCGGGTACGCGCAGTACTTC; cdr3_aa: CASSQVFGYAQYF
j_call: TRBJ2-3; d_call: TRBD2; v_call: TRBV19; clone_size: NA; cdr3_nt: TGTGCCACGGGCGGTGGCGGGAGGGCCGGGGATACGCAGTATTTT; cdr3_aa: CATGGGGRAGDTQYF
j_call: TRBJ2-1; d_call: NA; v_call: TRBV9; clone_size: NA; cdr3_nt: TGTGCCAGCAGCGTCTCTACTAGTCGTGATGAGCAGTTCTTC; cdr3_aa: CASSVSTSRDEQFF
j_call: TRBJ2-5; d_call: TRBD2; v_call: TRBV2; clone_size: NA; cdr3_nt: TGTGCCAGCTCCGGCGGGAGGGGGGAGACCCAGTACTTC; cdr3_aa: CASSGGRGETQYF
j_call: TRBJ2-4; d_call: TRBD1; v_call: TRBV2; clone_size: once; cdr3_nt: TGTGCCAGCAACAGGGACAGAAACATTCAGTACTTC; cdr3_aa: CASNRDRNIQYF